This T cell receptor (beta chain) was identified in a study of a mutant IDH1 vaccine in newly diagnosed glioma. Study as a whole: Following radiotherapy alone, or alongside temozolomide cycles, vaccination was started after an interval of 4-6 weeks. The therapy given earlier, which was standard therapy, consisted of radiotherapy, temozolomide, or both, and most of the patients received both. A roughly 62% male, about 38% female split and a mean age of around 41 years characterized treated patients.

Method: immunoSEQ multiplex PCR; TCRdb's copy keeps in-frame clones and lacks some. The table lists 55,000 to 65,000 clones, under 90% of them singletons. With respect to this clone: Its antigen is not known.

Study conclusions and caveats: Induction of immune responses by the vaccine occurred in about 95% of patients.

Regarding time point: week 11, during vaccination. A 20-mer mutant IDH1 peptide at 300 ug was injected subcutaneously with topical imiquimod. The ends lost 6 bases at V and 3 bases at J; junction bases unmatched: 10. Germline V gene data show CDR1 as SQVTM and CDR2 as ANQGSEA. The CDR3 runs to 15 residues. The clonotype was recovered from a man aged 25-45 years with glioma. The chain carries TRBV29-1 and TRBJ1-1; 10 bases line up with TRBD1. The source was PBMCs, collected from a glioma patient whose treatment included an IDH1 peptide vaccine. The CDR3 sequence is CSVRGTGDSYTEAFF. CDR3 bases: TGCAGCGTCCGCGGGACAGGGGACTCCTACACTGAAGCTTTCTTT.